This T cell receptor (beta chain) was found in a study of early T cells in non-severe SARS-CoV-2 infection. Study summary: Chains from this unsorted whole-blood bulk RNA could not be paired.

This clonotype was counted ten times or more. What it binds is not known. Study-level points and caveats: Private and CD4 specificities were missed by VDJdb matching, skewed to anti-spike CD8.

Unique molecular identifiers were attached to individual cDNA molecules. MiXCR was run by TCRdb on the 5' RACE reads, yielding one entry per CDR3 protein. The sample consists of fewer than 35,000 distinct CDR3 sequences, about 5.7% of them appearing once. Sequenced material: whole blood. The TCR was taken from an adult who was a healthcare worker with PCR-confirmed SARS-CoV-2 infection or an uninfected control (not recorded which).

The CDR3 bases are TGCGCCAGCAGCCAAGTGGAAGATACTCTCTACTTC. Its protein product is CASSQVEDTLYF. The chain joins TRBV4-1 to TRBJ2-7; D not certain. Germline V gives CDR1 MGHRA, CDR2 YSYEKL. The V end was cut by 1 base, the J end by 13 bases, with 14 bases between. This CDR3 has 12 amino acids.